This TCR beta chain originates from a study of cytomegalovirus exposure and HLA in healthy donors. Notes on the study in general: Earlier analysis looked at TCR beta V segments, and most were productive about 87% or about 30% of the time.

For this clone: Its antigen is currently unknown.

CDR3 length: 15 residues. Between the trimmed V and J ends, which lost 6 bases and 4 bases, there was a span of 19 bases. The germline CDR1 and CDR2 sequences are MNHEY and SVGAGI. Primers: 60 Vbeta forward and 13 Jbeta reverse. The method was immunoSEQ multiplex PCR; TCRdb's version includes in-frame clones alone and lacks a portion of them. The repertoire holds 110,000 to 150,000 clones, with about four fifths as singletons. This TCR came from a man aged 25-45 years in good health and CMV-seronegative. The specimen was PBMCs. The chain joins TRBV6-5 to TRBJ2-7, with D possibly being TRBD2 (6 bases). In nucleotides, the CDR3 is TGTGCCAGCAGGCAGAGCGGGTGGGGACCTTACGAGCAGTACTTC. It codes for CASRQSGWGPYEQYF.